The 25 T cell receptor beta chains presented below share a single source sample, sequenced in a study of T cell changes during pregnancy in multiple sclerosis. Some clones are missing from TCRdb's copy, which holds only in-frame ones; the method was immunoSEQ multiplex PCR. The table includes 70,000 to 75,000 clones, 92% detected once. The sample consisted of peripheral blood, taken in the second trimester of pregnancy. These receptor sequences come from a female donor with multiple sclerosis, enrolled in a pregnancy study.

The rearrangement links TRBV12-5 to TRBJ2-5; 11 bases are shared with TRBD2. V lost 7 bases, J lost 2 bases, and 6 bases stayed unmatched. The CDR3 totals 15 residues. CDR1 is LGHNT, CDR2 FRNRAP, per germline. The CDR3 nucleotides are TGTGCTAGTGCCTCAAGACTAGCGGGGCAAGAGACCCAGTACTTC. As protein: CASASRLAGQETQYF. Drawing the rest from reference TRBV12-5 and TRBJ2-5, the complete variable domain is DARVTQTPRHKVTEMGQEVTMRCQPILGHNTVFWYRQTMMQGLELLAYFRNRAPLDDSGMPKDRFSAEMPDATLATLKIQPSEPRDSAVYFCASASRLAGQETQYFGPGTRLLVL.

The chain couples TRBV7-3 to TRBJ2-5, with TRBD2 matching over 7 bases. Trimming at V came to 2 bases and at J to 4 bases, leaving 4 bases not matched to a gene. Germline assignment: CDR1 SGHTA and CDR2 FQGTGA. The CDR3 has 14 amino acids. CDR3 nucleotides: TGTGCCAGCAGCTTATTAGGCGGGAGAGAGACCCAGTACTTC. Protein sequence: CASSLLGGRETQYF.

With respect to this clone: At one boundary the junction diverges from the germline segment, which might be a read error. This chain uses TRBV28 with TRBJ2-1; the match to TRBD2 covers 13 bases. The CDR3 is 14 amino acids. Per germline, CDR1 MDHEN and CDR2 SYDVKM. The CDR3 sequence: CASSPPGLAGLLVF. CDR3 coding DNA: TGTGCCAGCAGTCCCCCGGGACTAGCGGGACTTCTAGTCTTC.

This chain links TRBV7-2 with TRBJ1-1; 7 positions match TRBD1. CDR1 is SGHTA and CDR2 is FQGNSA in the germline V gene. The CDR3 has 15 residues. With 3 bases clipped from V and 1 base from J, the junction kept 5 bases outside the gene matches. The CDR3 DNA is TGTGCCAGCAGCTTTGAGGACAGGAGGAACACTGAAGCTTTCTTT. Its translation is CASSFEDRRNTEAFF.

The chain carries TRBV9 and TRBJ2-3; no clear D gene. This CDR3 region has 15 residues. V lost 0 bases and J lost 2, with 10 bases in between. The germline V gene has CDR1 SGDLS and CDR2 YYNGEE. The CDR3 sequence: CASSVDSPVTDTQYF. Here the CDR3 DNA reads TGTGCCAGCAGCGTAGACTCACCCGTCACAGATACGCAGTATTTT.

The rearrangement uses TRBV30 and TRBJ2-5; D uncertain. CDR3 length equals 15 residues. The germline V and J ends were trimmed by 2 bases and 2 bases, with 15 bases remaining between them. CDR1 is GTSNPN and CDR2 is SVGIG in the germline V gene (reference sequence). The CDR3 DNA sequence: TGTGCCTGGAGTACCCCATTGGGCCCTCAAGAGACCCAGTACTTC. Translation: CAWSTPLGPQETQYF.

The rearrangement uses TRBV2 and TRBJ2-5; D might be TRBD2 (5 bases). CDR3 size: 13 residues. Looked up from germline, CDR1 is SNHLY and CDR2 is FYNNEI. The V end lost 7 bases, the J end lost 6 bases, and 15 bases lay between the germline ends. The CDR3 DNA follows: TGTGCCAGCACTCCCTTAGGACTGCAGACCCAGTACTTC. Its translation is CASTPLGLQTQYF. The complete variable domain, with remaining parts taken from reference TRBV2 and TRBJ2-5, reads EPEVTQTPSHQVTQMGQEVILRCVPISNHLYFYWYRQILGQKVEFLVSFYNNEISEKSEIFDDQFSVERPDGSNFTLKIRSTKLEDSAMYFCASTPLGLQTQYFGPGTRLLVL.

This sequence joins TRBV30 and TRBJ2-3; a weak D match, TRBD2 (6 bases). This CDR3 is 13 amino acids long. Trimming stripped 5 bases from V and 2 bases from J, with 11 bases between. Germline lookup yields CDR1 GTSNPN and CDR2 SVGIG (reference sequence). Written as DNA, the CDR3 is TGTGCCTGGGAGGGAGGTCTCACAGATACGCAGTATTTT. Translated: CAWEGGLTDTQYF.

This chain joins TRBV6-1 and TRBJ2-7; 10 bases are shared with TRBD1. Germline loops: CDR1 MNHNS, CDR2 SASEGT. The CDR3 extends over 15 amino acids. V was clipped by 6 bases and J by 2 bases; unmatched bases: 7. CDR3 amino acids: CASRMDRGGTYEQYF. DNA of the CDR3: TGTGCCAGCAGGATGGACAGGGGGGGAACCTACGAGCAGTACTTC.

CDR3 bases: TGTGCCAGCAGCTTAAGTGGCGGGAGACTCTACGAGCAGTACTTC. Its protein is CASSLSGGRLYEQYF. The chain carries TRBV7-3 and TRBJ2-7, with 7 positions matching TRBD2. CDR3 length: 15 residues. With 1 base clipped from V and 3 bases from J, the junction kept 6 bases outside the gene matches. The germline gives CDR1 SGHTA, CDR2 FQGTGA.

The CDR3 region has the DNA TGTGCCAGCAGCAAGGGACAGACCTATGGCTACACCTTC. Translation gives CASSKGQTYGYTF. V gene TRBV5-6 combines with J gene TRBJ1-2; 7 bases align to TRBD1. The germline gives CDR1 SGHDT, CDR2 YYEEEE. The CDR3 is 13 residues long. With 4 bases clipped from V and 4 bases from J, the junction kept 4 bases outside the gene matches.

The DNA for the CDR3 is TGTGCCAGTAGTGAGATAGCGGGAGCCTACAATGAGCAGTTCTTC. It encodes CASSEIAGAYNEQFF. The V call is TRBV19, the J call TRBJ2-1, with 9 bases fitting TRBD2. This CDR3 comprises 15 residues. Germline V gives CDR1 LNHDA, CDR2 SQIVND (reference sequence). V was pared by 5 bases and J by 2 bases, with 4 bases of the junction left unmatched.

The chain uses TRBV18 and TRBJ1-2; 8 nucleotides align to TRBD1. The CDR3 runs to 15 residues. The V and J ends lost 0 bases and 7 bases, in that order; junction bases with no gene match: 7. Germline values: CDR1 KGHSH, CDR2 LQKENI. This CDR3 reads CASSPPGQVFGGYTF. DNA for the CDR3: TGTGCCAGCTCACCACCGGGACAGGTCTTTGGTGGCTACACCTTC.

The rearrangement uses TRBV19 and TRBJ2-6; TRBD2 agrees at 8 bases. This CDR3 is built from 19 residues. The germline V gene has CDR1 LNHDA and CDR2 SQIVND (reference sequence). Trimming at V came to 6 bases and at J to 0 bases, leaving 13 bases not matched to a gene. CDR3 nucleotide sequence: TGTGCCAGTAGGCCTCGGGGGGGAGACTCCAGCTCTGGGGCCAACGTCCTGACTTTC. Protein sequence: CASRPRGGDSSSGANVLTF.

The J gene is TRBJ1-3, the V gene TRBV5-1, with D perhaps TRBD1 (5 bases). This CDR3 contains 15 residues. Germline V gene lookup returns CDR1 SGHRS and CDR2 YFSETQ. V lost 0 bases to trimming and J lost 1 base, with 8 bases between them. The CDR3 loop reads CASSLGGGSGNTIYF. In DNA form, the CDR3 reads TGCGCCAGCAGCTTGGGCGGGGGGTCTGGAAACACCATATATTTT.

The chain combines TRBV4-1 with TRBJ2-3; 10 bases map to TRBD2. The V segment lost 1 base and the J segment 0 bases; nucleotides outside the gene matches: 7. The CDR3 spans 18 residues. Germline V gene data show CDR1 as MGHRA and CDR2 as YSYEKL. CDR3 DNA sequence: TGCGCCAGCAGCCAAGCGAGCGGGAGGGCCGCTAGCACAGATACGCAGTATTTT. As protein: CASSQASGRAASTDTQYF.

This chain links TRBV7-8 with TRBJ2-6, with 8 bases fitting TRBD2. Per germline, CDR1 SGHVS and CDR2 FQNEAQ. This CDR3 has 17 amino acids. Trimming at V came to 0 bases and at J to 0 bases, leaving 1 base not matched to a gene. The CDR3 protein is CASSLASGSSGANVLTF. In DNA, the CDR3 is TGTGCCAGCAGCTTAGCCAGCGGGAGCTCTGGGGCCAACGTCCTGACTTTC.

CDR3 region: CASSQSQFNQPQHF. The DNA of the CDR3 is TGCGCCAGCAGCCAATCGCAGTTCAATCAGCCCCAGCATTTT. The chain has TRBV4-1 and TRBJ1-5; D ambiguous. The germline gives CDR1 MGHRA, CDR2 YSYEKL. The CDR3 has 14 residues. V shed 2 bases and J shed 3 bases, with 8 bases lying between them.

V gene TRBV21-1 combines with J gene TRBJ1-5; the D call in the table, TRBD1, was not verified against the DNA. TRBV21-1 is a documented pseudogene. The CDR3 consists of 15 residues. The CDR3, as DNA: TGTGCCAGCAGCAATTTGGGGACAGAAAATCAGCCCCAGCATTTT. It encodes CASSNLGTENQPQHF.

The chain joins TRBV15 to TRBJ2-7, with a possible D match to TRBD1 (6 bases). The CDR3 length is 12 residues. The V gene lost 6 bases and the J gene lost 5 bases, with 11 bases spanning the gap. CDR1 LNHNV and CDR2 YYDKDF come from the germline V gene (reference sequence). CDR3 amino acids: CATRAPGDEQYF. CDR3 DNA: TGTGCCACCAGAGCGCCAGGGGACGAGCAGTACTTC.

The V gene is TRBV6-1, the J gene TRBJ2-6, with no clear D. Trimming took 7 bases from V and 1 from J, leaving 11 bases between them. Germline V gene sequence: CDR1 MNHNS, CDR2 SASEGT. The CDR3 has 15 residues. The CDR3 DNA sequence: TGTGCCAGCACCCAAGGAGCGTCTGGGGCCAACGTCCTGACTTTC. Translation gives CASTQGASGANVLTF.

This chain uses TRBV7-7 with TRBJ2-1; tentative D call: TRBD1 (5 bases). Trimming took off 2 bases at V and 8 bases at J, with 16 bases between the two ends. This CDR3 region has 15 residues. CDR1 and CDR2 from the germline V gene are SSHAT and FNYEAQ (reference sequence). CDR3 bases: TGTGCCAGCAGCTTAAATCAGGGAAGGGATCATGAGCAGTTCTTC. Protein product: CASSLNQGRDHEQFF.

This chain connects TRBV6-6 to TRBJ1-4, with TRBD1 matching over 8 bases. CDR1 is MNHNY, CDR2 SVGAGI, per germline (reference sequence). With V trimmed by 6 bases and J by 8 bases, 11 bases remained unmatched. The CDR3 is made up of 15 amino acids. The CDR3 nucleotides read TGTGCCAGCAGCTCAATCGGACAGGGCCTCGAAAAACTGTTTTTT. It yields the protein CASSSIGQGLEKLFF.

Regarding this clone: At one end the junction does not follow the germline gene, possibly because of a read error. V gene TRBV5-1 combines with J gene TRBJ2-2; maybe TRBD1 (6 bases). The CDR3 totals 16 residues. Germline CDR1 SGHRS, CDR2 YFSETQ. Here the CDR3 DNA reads TGCGCCAGCAGCTTGGCTTGGGGACAAAACACCGGAGAGCTGTTTTTT. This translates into CASSLAWGQNTGELFF.

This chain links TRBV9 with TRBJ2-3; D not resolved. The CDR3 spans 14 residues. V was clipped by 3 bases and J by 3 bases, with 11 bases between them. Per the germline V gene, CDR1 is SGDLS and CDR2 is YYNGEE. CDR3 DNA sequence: TGTGCCAGCAGCGCATCCCCCAGAACAGATACGCAGTATTTT. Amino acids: CASSASPRTDTQYF.